This T cell receptor beta chain originates from a study of T cell responses to AZD1222 COVID-19 vaccine. Profiled with immunoSEQ multiplex PCR; TCRdb holds only in-frame clones, not every one. This table holds 140,000 to 150,000 clones, about 91% found once. The J segment lost 6 bases and the V segment lost 5 bases, leaving 10 bases of the junction unmatched. The length of the CDR3 is 14 residues. Germline assignment: CDR1 MGHDK and CDR2 SYGVNS. The sequence derives from an adult who received the AZD1222 COVID-19 vaccine. The V call is TRBV25-1, the J call TRBJ2-7; 7 bases align to TRBD2. The material was peripheral blood, obtained 28 days after the second AZD1222 dose. CDR3 residues: CASSTGLEVSEQYF. The CDR3 coding sequence is TGTGCCAGCAGTACTGGACTAGAAGTCAGCGAGCAGTACTTC.